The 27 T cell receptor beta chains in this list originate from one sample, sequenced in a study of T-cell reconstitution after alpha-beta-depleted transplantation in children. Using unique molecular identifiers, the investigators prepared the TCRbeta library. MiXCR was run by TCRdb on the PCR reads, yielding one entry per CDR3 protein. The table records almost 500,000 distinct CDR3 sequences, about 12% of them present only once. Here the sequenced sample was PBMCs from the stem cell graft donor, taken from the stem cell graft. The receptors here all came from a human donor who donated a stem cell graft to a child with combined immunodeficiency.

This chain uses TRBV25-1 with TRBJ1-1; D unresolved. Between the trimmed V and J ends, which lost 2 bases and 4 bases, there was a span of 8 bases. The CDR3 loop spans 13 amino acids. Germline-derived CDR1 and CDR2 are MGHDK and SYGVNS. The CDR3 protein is CASSEGFGTEAFF. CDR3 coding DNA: TGTGCCAGCAGTGAAGGTTTCGGCACTGAAGCTTTCTTT.

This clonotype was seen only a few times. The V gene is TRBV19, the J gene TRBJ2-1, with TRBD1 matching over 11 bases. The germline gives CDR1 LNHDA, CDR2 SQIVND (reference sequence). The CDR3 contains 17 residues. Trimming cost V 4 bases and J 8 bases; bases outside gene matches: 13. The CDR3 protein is CASSNLQPGQGVYEQFF. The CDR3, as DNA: TGTGCCAGTAGTAACCTTCAACCGGGACAGGGGGTGTATGAGCAGTTCTTC.

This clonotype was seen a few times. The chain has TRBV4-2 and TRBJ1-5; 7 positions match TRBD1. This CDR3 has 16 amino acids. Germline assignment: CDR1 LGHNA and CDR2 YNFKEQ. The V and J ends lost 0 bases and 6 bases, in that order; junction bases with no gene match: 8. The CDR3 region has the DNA TGTGCCAGCAGCCAAGATAGAGCGACAGGGATTCAGCCCCAGCATTTT. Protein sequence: CASSQDRATGIQPQHF.

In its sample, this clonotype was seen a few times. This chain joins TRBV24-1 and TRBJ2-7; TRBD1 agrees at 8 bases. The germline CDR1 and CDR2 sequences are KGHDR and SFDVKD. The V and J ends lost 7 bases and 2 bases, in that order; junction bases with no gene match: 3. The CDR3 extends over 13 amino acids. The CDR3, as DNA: TGTGCCACCAGCCGACAGGGGACCTACGAGCAGTACTTC. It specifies CATSRQGTYEQYF.

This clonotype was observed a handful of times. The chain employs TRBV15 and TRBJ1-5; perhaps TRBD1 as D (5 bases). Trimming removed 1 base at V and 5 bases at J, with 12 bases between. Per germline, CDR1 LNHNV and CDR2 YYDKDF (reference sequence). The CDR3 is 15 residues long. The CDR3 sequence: CATSRGQNNDQPQHF. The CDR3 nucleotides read TGTGCCACCAGCAGAGGACAGAATAATGATCAGCCCCAGCATTTT.

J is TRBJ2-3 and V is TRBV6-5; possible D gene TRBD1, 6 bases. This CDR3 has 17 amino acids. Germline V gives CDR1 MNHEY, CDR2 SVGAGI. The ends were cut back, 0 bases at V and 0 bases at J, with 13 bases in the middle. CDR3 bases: TGTGCCAGCAGTTACTCTACCGGGACATACAGCACAGATACGCAGTATTTT. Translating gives CASSYSTGTYSTDTQYF.

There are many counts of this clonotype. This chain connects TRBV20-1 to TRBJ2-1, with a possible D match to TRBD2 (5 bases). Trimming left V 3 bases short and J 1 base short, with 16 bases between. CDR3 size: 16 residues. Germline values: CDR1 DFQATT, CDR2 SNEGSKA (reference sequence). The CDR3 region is CSARGVLTTSYNEQFF. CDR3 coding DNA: TGCAGTGCTAGGGGAGTCCTGACCACTTCCTACAATGAGCAGTTCTTC.

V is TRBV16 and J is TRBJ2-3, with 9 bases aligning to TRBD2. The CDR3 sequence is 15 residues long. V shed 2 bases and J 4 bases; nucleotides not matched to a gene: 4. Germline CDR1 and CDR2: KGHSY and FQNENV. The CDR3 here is CASSQSLAGSDTQYF. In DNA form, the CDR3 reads TGTGCCAGCAGCCAAAGCCTAGCGGGGTCAGATACGCAGTATTTT.

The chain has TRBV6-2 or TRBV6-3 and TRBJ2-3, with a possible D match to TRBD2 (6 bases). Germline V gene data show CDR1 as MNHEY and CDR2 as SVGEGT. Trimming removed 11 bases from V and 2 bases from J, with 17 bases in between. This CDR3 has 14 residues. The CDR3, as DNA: TGTGCCTCACGTGTGGGACTCCTCACAGATACGCAGTATTTT. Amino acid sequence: CASRVGLLTDTQYF.

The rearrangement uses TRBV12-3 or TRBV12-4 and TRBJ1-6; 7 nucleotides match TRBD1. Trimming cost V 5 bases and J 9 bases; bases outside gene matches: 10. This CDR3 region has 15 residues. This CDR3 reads CASSRTGQGTSPLHF. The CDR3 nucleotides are TGTGCCAGCAGTAGGACAGGCCAAGGTACTTCACCCCTCCACTTT.

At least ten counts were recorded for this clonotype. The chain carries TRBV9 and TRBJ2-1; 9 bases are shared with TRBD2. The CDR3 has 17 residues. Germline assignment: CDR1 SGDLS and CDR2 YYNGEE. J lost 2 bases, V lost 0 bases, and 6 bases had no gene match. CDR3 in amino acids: CASSVGGGGAPYNEQFF. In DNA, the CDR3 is TGTGCCAGCAGCGTAGGTGGCGGGGGGGCCCCCTACAATGAGCAGTTCTTC.

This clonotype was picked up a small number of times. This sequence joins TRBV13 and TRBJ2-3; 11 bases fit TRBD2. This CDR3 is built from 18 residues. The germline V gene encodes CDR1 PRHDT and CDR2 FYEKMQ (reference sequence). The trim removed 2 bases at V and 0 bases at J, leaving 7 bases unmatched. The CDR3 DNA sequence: TGTGCCAGCAGCTTACGGGCTAGCGGGAGGTCTAGCACAGATACGCAGTATTTT. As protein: CASSLRASGRSSTDTQYF.

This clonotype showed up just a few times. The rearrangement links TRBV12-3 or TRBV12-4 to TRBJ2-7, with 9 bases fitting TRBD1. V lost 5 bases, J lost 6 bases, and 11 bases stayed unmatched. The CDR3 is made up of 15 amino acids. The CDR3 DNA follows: TGTGCCAGCAGTGTACGCTCGACAGGGGGGCGCGAGCAGTACTTC. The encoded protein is CASSVRSTGGREQYF.

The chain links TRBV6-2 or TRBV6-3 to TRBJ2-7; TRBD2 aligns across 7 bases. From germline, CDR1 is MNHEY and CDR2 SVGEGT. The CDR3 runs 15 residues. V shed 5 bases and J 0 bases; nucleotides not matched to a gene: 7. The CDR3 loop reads CASSVLALSSYEQYF. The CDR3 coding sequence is TGTGCCAGCAGTGTACTAGCGTTGAGCTCCTACGAGCAGTACTTC.

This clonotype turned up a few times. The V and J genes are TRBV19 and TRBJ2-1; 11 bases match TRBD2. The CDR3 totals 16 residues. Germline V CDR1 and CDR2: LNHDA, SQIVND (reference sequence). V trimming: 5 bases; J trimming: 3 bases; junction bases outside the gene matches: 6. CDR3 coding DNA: TGTGCCAGTAGTGTGCTAGCGGGGGGCCGCTACAATGAGCAGTTCTTC. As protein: CASSVLAGGRYNEQFF.

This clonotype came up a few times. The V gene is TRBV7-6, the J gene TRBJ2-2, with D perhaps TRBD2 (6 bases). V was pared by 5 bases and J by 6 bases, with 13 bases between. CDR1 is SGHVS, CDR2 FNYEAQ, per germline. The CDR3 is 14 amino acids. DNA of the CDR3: TGTGCCAGCAGCCACCTGGGGGGAGCCGGGGAGCTGTTTTTT. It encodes CASSHLGGAGELFF. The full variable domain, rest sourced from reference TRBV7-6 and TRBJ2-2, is GAGVSQSPRYKVTKRGQDVALRCDPISGHVSLYWYRQALGQGPEFLTYFNYEAQQDKSGLPNDRFSAERPEGSISTLTIQRTEQRDSAMYRCASSHLGGAGELFFGEGSRLTVL.

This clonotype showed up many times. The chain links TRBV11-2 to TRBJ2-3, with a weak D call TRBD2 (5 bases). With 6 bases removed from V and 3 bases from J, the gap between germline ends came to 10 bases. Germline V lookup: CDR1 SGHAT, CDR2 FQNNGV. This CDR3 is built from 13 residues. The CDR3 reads CASSWRTTDTQYF. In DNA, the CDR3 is TGTGCCAGCAGTTGGAGGACGACAGATACGCAGTATTTT.

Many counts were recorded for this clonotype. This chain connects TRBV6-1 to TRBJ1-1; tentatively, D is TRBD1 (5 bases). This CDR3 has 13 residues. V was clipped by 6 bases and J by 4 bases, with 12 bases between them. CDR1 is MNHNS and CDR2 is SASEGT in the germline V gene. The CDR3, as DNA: TGTGCCAGCAGCCAGGGTCGAGGCACTGAAGCTTTCTTT. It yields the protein CASSQGRGTEAFF.

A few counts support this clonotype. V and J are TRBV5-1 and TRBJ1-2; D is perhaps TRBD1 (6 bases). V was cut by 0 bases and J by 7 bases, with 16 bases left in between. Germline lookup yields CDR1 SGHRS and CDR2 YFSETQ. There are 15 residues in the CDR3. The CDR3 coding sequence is TGCGCCAGCAGCTTGGGCCCAGGGGCAGTCAGTGGCTACACCTTC. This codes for CASSLGPGAVSGYTF.

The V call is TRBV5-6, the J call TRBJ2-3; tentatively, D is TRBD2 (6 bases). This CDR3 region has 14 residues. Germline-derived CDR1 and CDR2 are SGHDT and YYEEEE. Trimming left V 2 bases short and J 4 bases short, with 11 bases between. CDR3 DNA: TGTGCCAGCAGCTTTGGGGGGTCACCAGATACGCAGTATTTT. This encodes CASSFGGSPDTQYF.

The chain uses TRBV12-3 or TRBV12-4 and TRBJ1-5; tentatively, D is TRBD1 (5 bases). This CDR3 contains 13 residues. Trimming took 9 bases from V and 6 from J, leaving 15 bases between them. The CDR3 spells CASSQGERQPQHF. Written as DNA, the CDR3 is TGTGCCAGTTCTCAGGGTGAGCGTCAGCCCCAGCATTTT.

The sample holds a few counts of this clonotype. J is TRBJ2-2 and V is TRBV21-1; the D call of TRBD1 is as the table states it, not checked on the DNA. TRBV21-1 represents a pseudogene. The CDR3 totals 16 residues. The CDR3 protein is CASSPRGTPNTGELFF. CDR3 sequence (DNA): TGTGCCAGCAGCCCAAGAGGGACACCGAACACCGGGGAGCTGTTTTTT.

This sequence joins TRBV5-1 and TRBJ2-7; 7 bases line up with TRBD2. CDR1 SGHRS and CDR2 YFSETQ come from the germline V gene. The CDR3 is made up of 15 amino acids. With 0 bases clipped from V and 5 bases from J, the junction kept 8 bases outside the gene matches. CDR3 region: CASSLAQAGSDEQYF. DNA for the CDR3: TGCGCCAGCAGCTTGGCTCAAGCGGGATCTGACGAGCAGTACTTC.

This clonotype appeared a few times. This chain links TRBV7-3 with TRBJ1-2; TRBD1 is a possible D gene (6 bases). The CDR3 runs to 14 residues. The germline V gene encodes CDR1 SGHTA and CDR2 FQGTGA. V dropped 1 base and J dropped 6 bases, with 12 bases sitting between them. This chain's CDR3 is CASSLSHRADGYTF. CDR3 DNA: TGTGCCAGCAGCTTAAGCCACAGGGCGGATGGCTACACCTTC. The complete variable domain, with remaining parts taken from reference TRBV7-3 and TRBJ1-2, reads GAGVSQTPSNKVTEKGKYVELRCDPISGHTALYWYRQSLGQGPEFLIYFQGTGAADDSGLPNDRFFAVRPEGSVSTLKIQRTERGDSAVYLCASSLSHRADGYTFGSGTRLTVV.

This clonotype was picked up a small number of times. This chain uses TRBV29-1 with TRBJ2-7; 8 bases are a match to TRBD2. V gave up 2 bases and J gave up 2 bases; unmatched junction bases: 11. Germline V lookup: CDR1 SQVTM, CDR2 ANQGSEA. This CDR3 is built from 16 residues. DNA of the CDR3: TGCAGCGTTGAATTAAGTGGGACTAGAGTCCCCTACGAGCAGTACTTC. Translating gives CSVELSGTRVPYEQYF.

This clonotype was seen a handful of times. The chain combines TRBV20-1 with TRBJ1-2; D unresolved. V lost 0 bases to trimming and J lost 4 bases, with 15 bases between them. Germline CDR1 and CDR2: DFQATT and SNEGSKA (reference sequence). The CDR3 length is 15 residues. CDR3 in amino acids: CSARDWQSLSYGYTF. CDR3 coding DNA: TGCAGTGCTAGAGACTGGCAGTCCCTTAGCTATGGCTACACCTTC.

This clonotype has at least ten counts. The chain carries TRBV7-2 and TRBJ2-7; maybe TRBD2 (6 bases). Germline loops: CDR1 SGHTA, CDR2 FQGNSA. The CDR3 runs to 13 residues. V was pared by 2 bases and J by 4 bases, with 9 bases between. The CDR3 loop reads CASSLSGVYEQYF. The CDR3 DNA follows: TGTGCCAGCAGCTTATCGGGGGTTTACGAGCAGTACTTC.